This T cell receptor (beta chain) is from a study of T cells in Graves' hyperthyroidism and ophthalmopathy. Recently diagnosed hyperthyroidism of less than 2 months' duration affected patients aged 18 to 65. From RNA transcripts, TCR beta CDR3 regions were amplified. Primed by the HTBI set, a first-round RT-PCR was run on the TCR CDR3. TCRdb reanalysed the multiplex PCR reads using MiXCR and keeps one entry per CDR3 protein. Among 610,000 or so distinct CDR3 sequences listed, around 42% were seen once. Germline CDR1 and CDR2: SGHVS and FQNEAQ. Trimming left V 4 bases short and J 5 bases short, with 17 bases between. The CDR3 consists of 15 residues.

This sequence joins TRBV7-8 and TRBJ2-5; weak D call: TRBD1 (6 bases). Sequencing was performed on peripheral blood or thyroid tissue (not recorded which). This TCR was sampled from a woman aged 18-29 years with Graves' hyperthyroidism. The CDR3 nucleotides are TGTGCCAGCAGCTCGTCGCAACCCAGGGGTGAGACCCAGTACTTC. Residues: CASSSSQPRGETQYF.